Sequencing of this T cell receptor beta chain was carried out in a study of shared clonotypes between healthy human individuals. Study context: Donors consisted of a couple of women and a few men between 18 and 49.

As regards this clone: The germline gene is not matched at one end of the junction; a read error may be the cause.

Profiled with immunoSEQ multiplex PCR; TCRdb holds only in-frame clones, not every one. Of roughly 1 million clones in the sample, under 80% were seen once. The V gene's germline CDR1 is SNHLY and CDR2 FYNNEI. CDR3 size: 13 residues. This clonotype was obtained from a young man in good health. This chain links TRBV2 with TRBJ1-3; 7 bases map to TRBD1. The sample consisted of memory CD4+ T cells sorted from blood. Documented subset: CD45RA-negative fraction. CDR3 DNA: TGTGCCAGTGGGACAGTTGGTGGAAACATCATATATTTT. Its translation: CASGTVGGNIIYF.